What follows are 12 T cell receptor beta chains derived from one specimen sequenced in a study of T cell changes during pregnancy in multiple sclerosis. The protocol was immunoSEQ multiplex PCR, while the TCRdb copy is restricted to in-frame clones and leaves out a portion. The table includes approximately 97,000 clones, about nine tenths detected once. The sequencing here drew on peripheral blood, taken in the second trimester of pregnancy. The receptors stem from a female donor in good health, enrolled as a control in a pregnancy study.

V and J are TRBV11-3 and TRBJ1-1; tentative D call: TRBD1 (5 bases). V lost 4 bases and J 1 base, leaving 16 bases between the germline ends. The CDR3 contains 16 residues. Germline loops: CDR1 SGHNT, CDR2 YENEEA. CDR3 DNA: TGTGCCAGCAGCTCCGGGGGGGTCGCGGGGAACACTGAAGCTTTCTTT. Its translation: CASSSGGVAGNTEAFF.

For the CDR3, the DNA is TGTGCCAGCAGTACGGACAGGGGGCGATGGAATGAGCAGTTCTTC. As protein: CASSTDRGRWNEQFF. The rearrangement joins TRBV6-5 to TRBJ2-1; TRBD1 matches at 11 bases. The CDR3 length is 15 residues. With 5 bases clipped from V and 7 bases from J, the junction kept 7 bases outside the gene matches. Germline assignment: CDR1 MNHEY and CDR2 SVGAGI.

The V gene is TRBV10-1, the J gene TRBJ2-7; 7 nucleotides match TRBD1. Germline CDR1 WNHNN, CDR2 SYGVQD (reference sequence). J was trimmed by 2 bases and V by 0 bases; bases with no gene match: 4. This CDR3 comprises 15 residues. The CDR3 region is CASSESGTVPYEQYF. CDR3 coding DNA: TGCGCCAGCAGTGAGTCAGGGACAGTTCCCTACGAGCAGTACTTC.

This chain connects TRBV4-1 to TRBJ1-2; 8 bases map to TRBD1. The CDR3 covers 14 residues. Germline V CDR1 and CDR2: MGHRA, YSYEKL. J gave up 3 bases and V 4 bases, and 4 bases lay outside the gene matches. CDR3 in DNA: TGCGCCAGCAGCCTCGTGACAGGGGACTATGGCTACACCTTC. Encoded protein: CASSLVTGDYGYTF.

This chain connects TRBV2 to TRBJ1-2; D remains unclear. The germline V gene has CDR1 SNHLY and CDR2 FYNNEI. This CDR3 spans 13 amino acids. Trimming shortened V by 7 bases and J by 0 bases, and 9 bases separated the two germline ends. The CDR3 coding sequence is TGTGCCAGCACCCCCAGGACTAACTATGGCTACACCTTC. Translation gives CASTPRTNYGYTF.

The chain links TRBV5-1 to TRBJ2-7; 11 bases align to TRBD1. This CDR3 has 15 amino acids. Germline-derived CDR1 and CDR2 are SGHRS and YFSETQ. The V segment lost 3 bases and the J segment 4 bases; nucleotides outside the gene matches: 6. CDR3 coding DNA: TGCGCCAGCAGCTCCGGACAGGGGGCGGGTTACGAGCAGTACTTC. This sequence encodes CASSSGQGAGYEQYF.

The rearrangement joins TRBV7-9 to TRBJ1-5; TRBD1 aligns across 11 bases. The germline CDR1 and CDR2 sequences are SEHNR and FQNEAQ (reference sequence). This CDR3 comprises 17 residues. Trimming at V came to 4 bases and at J to 5 bases, leaving 10 bases not matched to a gene. Here the CDR3 DNA reads TGTGCCAGCAGCTCCAGGACAGGGGGCTACGAAGATCAGCCCCAGCATTTT. Protein sequence: CASSSRTGGYEDQPQHF.

V is TRBV5-6 and J is TRBJ1-1; D is perhaps TRBD1 (6 bases). Trimming took off 6 bases at V and 4 bases at J, with 25 bases between the two ends. From germline, CDR1 is SGHDT and CDR2 YYEEEE. The CDR3 runs 17 residues. CDR3 bases: TGTGCCAGCAACCCTATAGACAGGTTCGATTTGGGCACTGAAGCTTTCTTT. Translated: CASNPIDRFDLGTEAFF.

This clone turned up a few times. This sequence joins TRBV7-2 and TRBJ1-1; no reliable D call. This CDR3 contains 15 residues. Germline values: CDR1 SGHTA, CDR2 FQGNSA. Trimming pared 0 bases from V and 0 bases from J, leaving 8 bases between. The CDR3 here is CASSLASQLNTEAFF. The CDR3 nucleotides read TGTGCCAGCAGCTTAGCGTCACAGCTGAACACTGAAGCTTTCTTT.

The V call is TRBV15, the J call TRBJ1-2, with TRBD1 as a possible D gene (6 bases). V lost 0 bases and J 10 bases, leaving 9 bases between the germline ends. The CDR3 runs to 12 residues. Per the germline V gene, CDR1 is LNHNV and CDR2 is YYDKDF (reference sequence). The CDR3 bases are TGTGCCACCAGCAGAGACAGGGGAGACTACACCTTC. It yields the protein CATSRDRGDYTF. Supplemented by reference TRBV15 and TRBJ1-2, the full variable domain reads DAMVIQNPRYQVTQFGKPVTLSCSQTLNHNVMYWYQQKSSQAPKLLFHYYDKDFNNEADTPDNFQSRRPNTSFCFLDIRSPGLGDTAMYLCATSRDRGDYTFGSGTRLTVV.

The chain is built from TRBV14 and TRBJ2-1; TRBD2 matches at 11 bases. The CDR3 sequence is 20 residues long. Germline-derived CDR1 and CDR2 are SGHDN and FVKESK. The ends lost 1 base at V and 6 bases at J; junction bases unmatched: 17. For the CDR3, the DNA is TGTGCCAGCAGCCAAGTATACGGTCTTCTAGCGGGAGGTGGGTCCAATGAGCAGTTCTTC. It yields the protein CASSQVYGLLAGGGSNEQFF.

V is TRBV7-2 and J is TRBJ1-6; D is perhaps TRBD1 (5 bases). Deletions cut 5 bases from V and 2 bases from J, with 13 bases between. CDR3 length: 16 amino acids. Germline CDR1 SGHTA, CDR2 FQGNSA. In DNA form, the CDR3 reads TGTGCCAGCAGCCCCGGGGGGGATACCTATAATTCACCCCTCCACTTT. Translating gives CASSPGGDTYNSPLHF.